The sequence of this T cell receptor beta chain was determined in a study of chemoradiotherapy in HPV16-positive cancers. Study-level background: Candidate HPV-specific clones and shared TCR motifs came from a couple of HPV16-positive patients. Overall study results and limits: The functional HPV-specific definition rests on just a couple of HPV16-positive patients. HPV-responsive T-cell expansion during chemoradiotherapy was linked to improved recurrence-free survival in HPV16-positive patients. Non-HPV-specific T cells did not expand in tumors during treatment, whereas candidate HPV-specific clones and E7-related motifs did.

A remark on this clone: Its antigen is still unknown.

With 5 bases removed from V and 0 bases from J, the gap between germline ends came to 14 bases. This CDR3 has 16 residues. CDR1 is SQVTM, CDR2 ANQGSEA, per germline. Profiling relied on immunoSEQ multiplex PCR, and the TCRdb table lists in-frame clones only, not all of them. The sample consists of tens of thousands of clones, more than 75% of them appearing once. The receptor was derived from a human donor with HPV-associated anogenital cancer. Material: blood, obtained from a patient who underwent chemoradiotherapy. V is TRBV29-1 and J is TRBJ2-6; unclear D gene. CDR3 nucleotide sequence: TGCAGCGTTCGCCCCTCACAGCCCTCTGGGGCCAACGTCCTGACTTTC. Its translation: CSVRPSQPSGANVLTF.